This record covers a single TCR beta chain. Its antigen is not identified. This sample is part of a study of T cell responses to AZD1222 COVID-19 vaccine. Study-level results: Unmutated variant regions reportedly attract nearly half of all spike-specific TCRs. Seropositive AZD1222 recipients at baseline numbered only five to seven.

V was shortened by 4 bases and J by 2 bases, with 10 bases between the two germline ends. The germline V gene encodes CDR1 SGDLS and CDR2 YYNGEE. The CDR3 contains 14 residues. Using immunoSEQ multiplex PCR, the repertoire was profiled, and TCRdb retains in-frame clones only, with some absent. The table records under 110,000 clones, around 87% of them present only once. The sequence was obtained from an adult who received the AZD1222 COVID-19 vaccine. The V and J genes are TRBV9 and TRBJ2-1; D may be TRBD1 (6 bases). The sequencing used peripheral blood, collected 28 days after the second AZD1222 dose. The DNA of the CDR3 is TGTGCCAGCAGCCACAGGGTTACCTACAATGAGCAGTTCTTC. Protein product: CASSHRVTYNEQFF.